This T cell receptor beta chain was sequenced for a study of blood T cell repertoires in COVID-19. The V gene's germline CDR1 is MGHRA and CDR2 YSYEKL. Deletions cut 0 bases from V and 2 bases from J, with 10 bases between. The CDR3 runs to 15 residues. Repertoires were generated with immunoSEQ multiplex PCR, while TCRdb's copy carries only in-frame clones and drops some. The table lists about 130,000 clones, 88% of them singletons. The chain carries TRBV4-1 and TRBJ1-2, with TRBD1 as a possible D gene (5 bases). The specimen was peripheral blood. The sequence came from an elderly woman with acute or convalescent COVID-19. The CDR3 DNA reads TGCGCCAGCAGCCAAGATAGTCAGGGCAACTATGGCTACACCTTC. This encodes CASSQDSQGNYGYTF.